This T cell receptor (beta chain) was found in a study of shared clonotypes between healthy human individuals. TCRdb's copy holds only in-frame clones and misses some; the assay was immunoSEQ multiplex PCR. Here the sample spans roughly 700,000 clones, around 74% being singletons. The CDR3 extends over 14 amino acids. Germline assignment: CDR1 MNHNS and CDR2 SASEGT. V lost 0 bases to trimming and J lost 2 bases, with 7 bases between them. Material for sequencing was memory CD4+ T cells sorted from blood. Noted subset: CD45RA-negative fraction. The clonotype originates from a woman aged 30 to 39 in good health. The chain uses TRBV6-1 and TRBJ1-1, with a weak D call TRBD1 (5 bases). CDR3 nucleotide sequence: TGTGCCAGCAGTGAAGCGGGGACCAACACTGAAGCTTTCTTT. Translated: CASSEAGTNTEAFF.